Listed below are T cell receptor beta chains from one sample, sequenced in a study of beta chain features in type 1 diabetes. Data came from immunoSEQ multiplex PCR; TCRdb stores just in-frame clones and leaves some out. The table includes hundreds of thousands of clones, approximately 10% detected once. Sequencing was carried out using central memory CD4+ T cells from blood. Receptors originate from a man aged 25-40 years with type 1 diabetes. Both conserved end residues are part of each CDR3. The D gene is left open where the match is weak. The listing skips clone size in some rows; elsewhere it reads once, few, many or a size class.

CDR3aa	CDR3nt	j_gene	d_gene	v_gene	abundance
CASRPSQGTEAFF	TGTGCCAGTAGGCCTAGTCAGGGTACTGAAGCTTTCTTT	TRBJ1-1	-	TRBV2	-
CASSHTSGGQYNEQFF	TGTGCCAGCAGCCATACTAGCGGGGGGCAATACAATGAGCAGTTCTTC	TRBJ2-1	TRBD2	TRBV4-2	-
CASSRRDSNEQFF	TGTGCCAGCAGCCGCCGGGACAGCAATGAGCAGTTCTTC	TRBJ2-1	TRBD1	TRBV7-2	many
CASSIVRGRTEAFF	TGTGCCAGTAGTATAGTACGGGGGAGGACTGAAGCTTTCTTT	TRBJ1-1	-	TRBV19	-
CASTIGSFSGNTIYF	TGTGCCAGCACCATAGGGTCATTCTCTGGAAACACCATATATTTT	TRBJ1-3	-	TRBV11-2	-
CASSGTSGDNEQFF	TGTGCCAGCTCCGGGACTAGCGGGGACAATGAGCAGTTCTTC	TRBJ2-1	TRBD2	TRBV18	few
CASSSPAGGRMNTGELFF	TGTGCCAGCAGCTCTCCCGCTGGGGGACGAATGAACACCGGGGAGCTGTTTTTT	TRBJ2-2	-	TRBV7-8	many
CASLGKGGPSDTQYF	TGTGCCAGCTTAGGGAAAGGGGGGCCCTCAGATACGCAGTATTTT	TRBJ2-3	-	TRBV7-2	few
CSAGQGGGYTF	TGCAGTGCGGGACAGGGTGGTGGCTACACCTTC	TRBJ1-2	TRBD1	TRBV20-1	-
CASRGRGRGTGELFF	TGTGCCAGCAGGGGAAGGGGGCGGGGCACCGGGGAGCTGTTTTTT	TRBJ2-2	-	TRBV2	few
CASKLAGGLGETQYF	TGTGCCAGTAAACTAGCGGGGGGCCTGGGGGAGACCCAGTACTTC	TRBJ2-5	TRBD2	TRBV19	-
CASSDDIFRTEAFF	TGTGCCAGCAGTGACGACATATTCAGAACTGAAGCTTTCTTT	TRBJ1-1	-	TRBV6-1	-
CASSLLGVDYGYTF	TGTGCCAGCAGCTTACTAGGGGTAGACTATGGCTACACCTTC	TRBJ1-2	-	TRBV7-9	-
CAWKGDSANTGELFF	TGTGCCTGGAAGGGGGACAGTGCGAACACCGGGGAGCTGTTTTTT	TRBJ2-2	TRBD1	TRBV30	-
CASSQGNLGGYTF	TGTGCCAGCAGTCAGGGAAATCTAGGCGGCTACACCTTC	TRBJ1-2	-	TRBV28	few
CASSTRGLAAMPYEQYF	TGTGCCAGCAGCACTCGTGGACTAGCGGCAATGCCCTACGAGCAGTACTTC	TRBJ2-7	TRBD2	TRBV7-2	-
CASSPQGRANEKLFF	TGCGCCAGCAGCCCACAGGGGAGGGCTAATGAAAAACTGTTTTTT	TRBJ1-4	TRBD1	TRBV5-1	few
CASSPDRVVGYEQYF	TGCGCCAGCAGCCCCGACAGGGTCGTAGGCTACGAGCAGTACTTC	TRBJ2-7	TRBD1	TRBV4-1	many
CAARADTSTDTQYF	TGTGCCGCGCGGGCGGATACTAGCACAGATACGCAGTATTTT	TRBJ2-3	-	TRBV7-9	many
CASSFGLSSYNEQFF	TGTGCCAGCAGCTTTGGCCTGAGCTCCTACAATGAGCAGTTCTTC	TRBJ2-1	-	TRBV7-9	many
CASSLYQGDTEAFF	TGTGCCAGCAGCTTGTATCAGGGGGATACTGAAGCTTTCTTT	TRBJ1-1	TRBD1	TRBV7-9	few
CASSPQGAQADTQYF	TGTGCCAGCAGTCCACAGGGGGCGCAGGCAGATACGCAGTATTTT	TRBJ2-3	TRBD1	TRBV9	-
CASSRRVKETQYF	TGTGCCAGCAGCCGTCGGGTGAAAGAGACCCAGTACTTC	TRBJ2-5	-	TRBV7-9	-
CASSYREGELFF	TGTGCCAGCAGTTACCGCGAAGGGGAGCTGTTTTTT	TRBJ2-2	-	TRBV6-5	-